The present T cell receptor beta chain was sequenced within a study of cytomegalovirus exposure and HLA in healthy donors (dated by TCRdb to the late 2010s). For the study in its entirety: In an earlier analysis of roughly 500 of the donors, 250 to 300 Gb of sequence data and some 100 million unique TCR beta sequences from 180 million or so T cells were reported. An early release covering roughly 600 HLA-typed donors comprised about 300 gigabases of sequencing data and tens of millions of unique TCR sequences. Among the approximately 400 genotyped donors, 75% to 90% belonged to the genetic ancestry cluster associated with self-reported Caucasian donors. The study was designed to test whether signatures of past pathogen exposure could be identified by cataloging public T cell receptors. The study used immunosequencing to profile the T cell repertoires of several hundred subjects and linked those repertoires to cytomegalovirus serostatus. In addition to the first cohort of 666 subjects, a separate validation cohort of 100 to 150 different subjects was used. The study combined high-throughput TCR immunosequencing, statistical association of individual TCRs with disease status, and machine learning to predict cytomegalovirus infection status. A later analysis re-analyzed previously published TCR beta repertoires from hundreds of donors and added high-resolution HLA genotyping to study TCR occurrence patterns. In the later analysis, no new phenotypic data were used to find candidate immune exposures; instead, reliance was placed on TCR beta sequences and their occurrence across donors. In an earlier analysis of several hundred of the donors, high-throughput TCR beta sequencing was used to judge whether each TCR beta V gene segment behaved as functional or pseudogenic. Donor age, sex, ethnicity and CMV serostatus were compiled together with the repertoire data. In a later genetic analysis, genome-wide SNP genotypes for about 65% of the roughly 700 donors were used, and that subset was treated as a discovery cohort. Every discovery cohort repertoire had been produced on one sequencing platform. Class I and class II HLA loci were covered by the typing at four-digit resolution. Typing coverage varied by locus: roughly 629-630 donors for A, B, C, DRB1 and DQB1; around 560 for DQA1; nearly 610 for DPA1; roughly 450 for DPB1. About five DR-DQ haplotypes were handled as single units for association and clustering, since linkage in the cohort was strong. On average, 235,054 unique TCR beta nucleotide sequences were sequenced per donor among some 420 genotyped donors of the cohort, with around 19% of those sequences being non-productive. What the research found in general, with its limitations: In a later analysis, over 15,000 TCR beta sequences were associated with specific HLA alleles at a false discovery rate of 0.05. Cytomegalovirus status was reported to be diagnosed by the classifier with high specificity and sensitivity in both the original and validation cohorts. The earlier analysis of 587 of the donors excluded fewer than 20 rarely observed V segments, including chromosome 9 orphons, because counts were too low. A few of the identified cytomegalovirus-associated TCR beta chains were confirmed in vitro to be specific for cytomegalovirus antigens. The only immune exposure information available for the cohort was CMV serostatus. Roughly uniform sequencing depth across donors was assumed in presence/absence analyses, although this assumption may not hold. Linkage disequilibrium might explain the correlated functional status among segregating V segments, but an unknown experimental factor could not be excluded. A later genetic analysis reported fewer N-insertions in productive TCRs among donors in an Asian-associated ancestry cluster than the roughly 690-donor mean. Because the 87-base-pair reads could not distinguish some IMGT-functional V segments, including TRBV6-2 and TRBV6-3, those segments were excluded. The authors suggested that the approach could potentially be generalized to other disease states and immunological phenotypes. In the study, 150 to 200 TCR beta chains were listed as associated with cytomegalovirus. An earlier analysis of approximately 570 of the donors showed that most TCR beta V segments appeared in productive rearrangements either about 87% or about 30% of the time, which broadly matched IMGT annotations. Most TCR sequences were observed very rarely across donors, whereas some public TCRs were present in many individuals. Because HLA typing was unavailable for some donors at each locus, only the typed subset was used in association tests. In a later analysis, TCR association rates were found to vary across HLA loci, with the most associated TCRs seen for DRB1 alleles and the fewest for HLA-C alleles. Strong co-occurrence of HLA alleles, especially DR and DQ, made assigning TCR associations to individual alleles difficult. According to a later analysis, parvovirus B19, influenza, CMV and Epstein-Barr virus appeared linked to several top co-occurrence clusters. In a later genetic analysis, a missense DCLRE1C variant was associated with V-gene and J-gene trimming of TCR beta chains, and the association was replicated in an independent cohort. A further reported finding was that TCR beta sequences accurately predicted the HLA-A and HLA-B alleles for most subjects in the first cohort. In a later analysis, most CMV-associated TCR beta chains were found to appear HLA-restricted, with HLA associations seemingly driven largely by CMV exposure. A cluster of highly shared sequence variants was judged likely to represent a technical artifact of the sequencing pipeline. Only TCR beta chains were sequenced in this cohort, and the absence of alpha or paired-chain data limited detectable features. A later analysis found that HLA-associated TCR beta chains were more clonally expanded and had lower generation probabilities than equally common non-associated chains.

This clone turned up a few times. This clone's antigen is unknown. Base qualities are not provided; no much larger clone lies one nucleotide away. The method behind the library was the immunoSEQ multiplex PCR assay. A mixture of 60 forward primers for TCR Vbeta segments and 13 reverse primers for TCR Jbeta segments was used in the multiplex PCR. The CDR3 region of rearranged TCR beta genes was amplified from genomic DNA with a multiplex PCR assay. The amplified TCR beta libraries were sequenced on the Illumina HiSeq System as 87-base-pair reads. The paper's processing steps were these. A later analysis counted about 80 million unique TCR beta chains across the 690 or so repertoires, and around 12 million of these chains were shared by at least two donors. Raw reads were error-corrected and collapsed into unique sequences with a nearest-neighbor algorithm that merged closely related sequences to remove PCR and sequencing errors. CDR3 sequences were aligned to IMGT reference sequences to assign V, D and J gene segments. For a sequence to be retained, a match of at least six nucleotides to both a V gene segment and a J gene segment was required. A rearrangement was called productive if the CDR3 had no stop codons and remained in frame with V and J, and every other rearrangement was called non-productive. Following IMGT convention, CDR3 was defined as the stretch from the second conserved V-encoded cysteine to the conserved J-encoded phenylalanine. The earlier analysis of 587 of the donors excluded sequences that lacked an unambiguous match to a single V gene segment. In an earlier analysis of more than 500 of the donors, a V segment was called functional when productive rearrangements were above 56.7%, and segregating when the standard deviation between donors exceeded 5%. A statistical classification framework was built to diagnose cytomegalovirus status from the catalog of TCR beta chain sequences. A later analysis assigned V and J genes by comparing TCR nucleotide sequences with IMGT/GENE-DB human TR gene sequences. In a later analysis, CDR3 sequences and most-parsimonious VDJ recombination scenarios were assigned using the TCRdist pipeline. A later analysis defined each TCR beta chain by its CDR3 amino acid sequence plus V-gene family, and excluded reads lacking a unique V-gene family. A later analysis removed roughly 590 highly shared, low-generation-probability nucleotide sequences to deal with suspected cross-contamination and a sequencing artifact. A later analysis calculated a clonal expansion index for each public chain from normalized within-repertoire ranks of inferred template counts. In a later analysis, generation probabilities were computed using a VDJ recombination model fitted to out-of-frame rearrangements, and the results were checked against IGoR. In a later analysis, TCR-TCR, TCR-HLA and TCR-CMV co-occurrence was scored with hypergeometric tests, and a repertoire-size bias correction was applied to TCR pairs. False discovery rates were estimated in a later analysis by permuting HLA or CMV assignments 20 times. In a later analysis, co-occurring TCRs were grouped with DBSCAN, and TCRdist sequence similarity was added when clustering was performed within HLA-allele-positive subsets. Co-occurrence clustering excluded repertoires with fewer than 30,000 or more than 120,000 public chains, plus five with anomalous nucleotide sharing. As stored in TCRdb, this immuneACCESS dataset retains in-frame rearrangements with V and J assigned. A fraction of the clones does not appear; measured against another copy, unresolved V genes explain less than half of the discrepancy, and the remainder lacks a known reason. That table supplies the V and J calls and clone size; D and trimming were determined from the DNA. The sample data list 75,000 to 90,000 clones, and around 79% of these were observed just once. The top ten clonotypes cover around 15% of the sample.

The cohort was made up of 500 to 850 healthy bone marrow donors. Cohort members were all nominally healthy when sampled, although unrecorded immune exposures were likely present. CMV serostatus was recorded as positive for almost 300 and negative for about 50% of the 666 cohort members, whereas no CMV serostatus was recorded for the donor in question. A peripheral blood sample was collected from each donor, and TCR beta sequencing was performed on peripheral blood mononuclear cells. Genomic DNA extraction from the blood cell samples was performed with the Qiagen DNeasy Blood Extraction Kit. V was cut back by 5 bases and J by 6 bases, leaving a gap of 25 bases between them. The CDR3, cysteine through phenylalanine, is 18 amino acids long. The retained sequence is limited to the CDR3, 54 bases, with the frame set at the first base. The germline V gene (reference sequence) specifies SEHNR as CDR1 and FQNEAQ as CDR2.

This receptor was identified in a human donor in good health. The specimen was PBMCs. Recombination connected TRBV7-9 to TRBJ2-2; TRBD2 might be the D gene, on 5 matching bases. Here is the DNA: TGTGCCAGCAGCCCGCGATCGGGGAGTGCTAGTGCGGCCGGGGAGCTGTTTTTT. It codes for CASSPRSGSASAAGELFF. This CDR3, with the reference TRBV7-9 and TRBJ2-2 proteins standing in past its ends, gives the full variable domain DTGVSQNPRHKITKRGQNVTFRCDPISEHNRLYWYRQTLGQGPEFLTYFQNEAQLEKSRLLSDRFSAERPKGSFSTLEIQRTEQGDSAMYLCASSPRSGSASAAGELFFGEGSRLTVL.